This TCR beta chain was identified in a study of lymphopenia after photon versus proton radiotherapy. V was cut by 5 bases and J by 3 bases, with 3 bases left in between. In germline, CDR1 is DFQATT, CDR2 SNEGSKA (reference sequence). This CDR3 is 10 amino acids long. Clones were read by immunoSEQ multiplex PCR, and TCRdb kept only the in-frame ones, dropping some. The data hold around 70,000 clones, with around 92% observed a single time. On this clone itself: The same CDR3 arises from other DNA sequences in this sample as well.

This rearrangement joins TRBV20-1 to TRBJ2-3; no clear D gene. This receptor was identified in a woman aged 40 to 49 with cholangiocarcinoma. Sequenced here: peripheral blood, sampled from a patient treated with photon-based radiotherapy. This chain's CDR3 is CSAYTDTQYF. CDR3 nucleotides: TGCAGTGCTTATACAGATACGCAGTATTTT.